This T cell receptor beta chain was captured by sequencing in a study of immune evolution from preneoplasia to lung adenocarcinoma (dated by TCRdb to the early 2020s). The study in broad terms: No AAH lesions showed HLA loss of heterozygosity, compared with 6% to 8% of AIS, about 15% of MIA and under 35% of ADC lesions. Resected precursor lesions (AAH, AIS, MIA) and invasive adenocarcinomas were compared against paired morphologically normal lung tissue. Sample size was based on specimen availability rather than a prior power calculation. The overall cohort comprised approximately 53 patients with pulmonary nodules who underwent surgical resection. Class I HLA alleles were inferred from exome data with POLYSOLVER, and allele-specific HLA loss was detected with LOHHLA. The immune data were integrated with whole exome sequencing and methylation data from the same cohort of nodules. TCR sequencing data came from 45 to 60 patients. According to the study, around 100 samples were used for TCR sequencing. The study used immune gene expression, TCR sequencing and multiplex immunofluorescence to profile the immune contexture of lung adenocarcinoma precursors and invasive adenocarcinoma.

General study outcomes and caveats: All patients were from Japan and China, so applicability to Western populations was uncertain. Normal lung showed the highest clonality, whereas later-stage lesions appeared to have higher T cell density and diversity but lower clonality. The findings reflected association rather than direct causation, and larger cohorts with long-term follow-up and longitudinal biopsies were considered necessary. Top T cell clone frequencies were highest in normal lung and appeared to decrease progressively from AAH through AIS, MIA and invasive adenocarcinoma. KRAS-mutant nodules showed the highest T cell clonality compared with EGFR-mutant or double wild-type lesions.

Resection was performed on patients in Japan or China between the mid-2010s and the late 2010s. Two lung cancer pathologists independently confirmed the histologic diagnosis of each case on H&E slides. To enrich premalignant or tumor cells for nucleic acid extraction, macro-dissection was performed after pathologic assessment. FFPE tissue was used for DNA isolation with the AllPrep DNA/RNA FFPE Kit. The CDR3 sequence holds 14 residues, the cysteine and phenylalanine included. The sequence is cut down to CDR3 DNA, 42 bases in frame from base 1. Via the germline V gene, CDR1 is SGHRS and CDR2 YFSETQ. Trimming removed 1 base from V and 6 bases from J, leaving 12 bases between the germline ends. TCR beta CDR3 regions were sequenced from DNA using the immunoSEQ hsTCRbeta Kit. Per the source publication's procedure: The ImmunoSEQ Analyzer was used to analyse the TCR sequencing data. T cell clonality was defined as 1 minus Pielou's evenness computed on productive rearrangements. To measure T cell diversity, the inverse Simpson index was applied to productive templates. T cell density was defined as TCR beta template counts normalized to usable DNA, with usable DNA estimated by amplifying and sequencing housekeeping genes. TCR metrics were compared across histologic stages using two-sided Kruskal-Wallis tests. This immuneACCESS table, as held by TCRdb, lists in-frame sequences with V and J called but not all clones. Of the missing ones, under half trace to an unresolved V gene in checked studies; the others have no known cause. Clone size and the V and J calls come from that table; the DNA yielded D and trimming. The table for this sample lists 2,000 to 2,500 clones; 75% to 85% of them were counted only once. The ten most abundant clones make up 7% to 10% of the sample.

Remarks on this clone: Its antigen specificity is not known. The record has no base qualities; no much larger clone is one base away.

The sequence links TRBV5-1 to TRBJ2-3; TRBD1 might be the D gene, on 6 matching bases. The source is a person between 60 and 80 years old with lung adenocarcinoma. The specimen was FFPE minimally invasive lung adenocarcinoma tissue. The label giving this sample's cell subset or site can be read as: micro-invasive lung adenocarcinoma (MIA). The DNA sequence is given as TGCGCCAGCAGCTTGCCAGGGGTGGTGGATACGCAGTATTTT. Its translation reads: CASSLPGVVDTQYF.